The clone carrying this T cell receptor beta chain has only a few counts. Trimming removed 5 bases from V and 4 bases from J; junction bases left unmatched: 11. This CDR3 comprises 16 residues. Looked up from germline, CDR1 is SGHTA and CDR2 is FQGNSA. The sample comes from a study of blood T cell repertoires in COVID-19. Looking at the study overall: Nucleic acid was either cDNA or gDNA, and it came from T cells, B-cell-depleted T cells, or PBMCs.

Sequencing used immunoSEQ multiplex PCR; TCRdb keeps in-frame clones, though not all of them. The sample includes about 59,000 clones, 80% of them seen just once. The chain recombines TRBV7-2 with TRBJ2-7; 10 nucleotides match TRBD2. This TCR was sampled from a man aged 55 to 69 with acute or convalescent COVID-19. The source material was peripheral blood. The CDR3 sequence: CASSLGVAGGLYEQYF. The CDR3 nucleotides read TGTGCCAGCAGCCTAGGGGTAGCGGGGGGCCTATACGAGCAGTACTTC.